This T cell receptor beta chain appears in the sequencing data of a study of CD8 T cells in ankylosing spondylitis. Notes on the study in general: Ankylosing spondylitis blood appeared to carry a characteristic TCR beta motif of several highly homologous variants. It was reported that disease-linked clones were significantly enriched in matched ankylosing spondylitis synovial fluid.

The CDR3 sequence is 12 residues long. V lost 4 bases and J 10 bases, leaving 13 bases between the germline ends. Germline-derived CDR1 and CDR2 are MNHEY and SMNVEV (reference sequence). There are many counts of this clonotype. The target antigen is unknown. Using quantitative 5'-RACE with molecular barcodes, the authors made TCR beta libraries. TCRdb re-called the 5' RACE reads with MiXCR, one entry per CDR3 protein. Of more than 110,000 distinct CDR3 sequences in the sample, 7% to 10% were seen once. V usage is TRBV27 and J usage is TRBJ1-2; D perhaps matches TRBD1 (6 bases). The TCR originated in a male donor with ankylosing spondylitis. Sequencing input: synovial fluid, either unsorted or a sorted T cell fraction (not recorded which). CDR3 amino acids: CASSSAGEAYTF. The DNA of the CDR3 is TGTGCCAGCAGTTCGGCAGGGGAGGCCTACACCTTC.